This passage covers 9 T cell receptor beta chains from one sample sequenced in a study of T cells in Graves' hyperthyroidism and ophthalmopathy. Authors of the study amplified TCR beta CDR3 regions from RNA transcripts. A first-round RT-PCR of the TCR CDR3 used the HTBI primer set. TCRdb ran MiXCR on the multiplex PCR reads and lists one entry per CDR3 protein. The table lists a few hundred thousand distinct CDR3 sequences, around 18% of them singletons, with less than 45% in the top ten. Sample: blood. The source of these receptors is a young man with Graves' ophthalmopathy.

This clonotype came up many times. The chain recombines TRBV7-8 with TRBJ2-1; 7 bases fit TRBD2. Germline V gives CDR1 SGHVS, CDR2 FQNEAQ. This CDR3 region has 15 residues. Trimming took 1 base from V and 4 from J; bases not matched to a gene: 4. The CDR3 DNA is TGTGCCAGCAGCTTAGATACTAGCGCTTACAATGAGCAGTTCTTC. Residues: CASSLDTSAYNEQFF.

This clonotype was counted many times. The chain uses TRBV5-1 and TRBJ2-3; D is unresolved. Germline V gives CDR1 SGHRS, CDR2 YFSETQ. The germline V and J ends were trimmed by 4 bases and 2 bases, with 14 bases remaining between them. This CDR3 has 15 amino acids. The CDR3 spells CASSPGAGFTDTQYF. The DNA for the CDR3 is TGCGCCAGCAGCCCTGGCGCCGGTTTCACAGATACGCAGTATTTT.

This clonotype was counted a few times. This rearrangement joins TRBV7-9 to TRBJ2-1; D call uncertain. This CDR3 spans 12 amino acids. CDR1 and CDR2 from the germline V gene are SEHNR and FQNEAQ (reference sequence). V was trimmed by 5 bases and J by 6 bases, leaving 8 bases between them. The DNA for the CDR3 is TGTGCCAGCAGCCACCAGGCCAATGAGCAGTTCTTC. Translation: CASSHQANEQFF.

The rearrangement joins TRBV12-3 or TRBV12-4 to TRBJ2-2; tentative D call: TRBD2 (7 bases). CDR3 length: 13 amino acids. V was cut by 7 bases and J by 5 bases, with 11 bases left in between. CDR3 nucleotide sequence: TGTGCCAGCACAAGGGGGGGGACCGGGGAGCTGTTTTTT. Its translation is CASTRGGTGELFF.

This clonotype was seen many times. The chain employs TRBV18 and TRBJ1-5; no clear D. Germline CDR1 KGHSH, CDR2 LQKENI. V gave up 3 bases and J gave up 6 bases, with 9 bases separating them. The CDR3 is 13 residues long. The CDR3 nucleotides are TGTGCCAGCTCACCGGATGTGAGTCAGCCCCAGCATTTT. As protein: CASSPDVSQPQHF.

As DNA, the CDR3 is TGTGCCATCAGTGACGCAGGGGGCTATCTTCCTCCAAATGAGCAGTTCTTC. Protein: CAISDAGGYLPPNEQFF. J is TRBJ2-1 and V is TRBV10-3; 8 bases fit TRBD1. J was trimmed by 7 bases and V by 3 bases; bases with no gene match: 14. The CDR3 runs 17 residues. Germline assignment: CDR1 ENHRY and CDR2 SYGVKD.

The chain recombines TRBV10-2 with TRBJ2-3; 9 bases are shared with TRBD2. This CDR3 has 15 amino acids. J lost 11 bases, V lost 3 bases, and 12 bases had no gene match. Germline V gene sequence: CDR1 WSHSY, CDR2 SAAADI. CDR3 nucleotide sequence: TGCGCCAGCAGTGACACGGCGGGGGGGGTTGGGAAGCAGTATTTT. Amino acids: CASSDTAGGVGKQYF.

In this sample, this clonotype turned up many times. The J gene is TRBJ1-1, the V gene TRBV7-9; D not certain. The CDR3 length is 14 residues. Between the trimmed V and J ends, which lost 1 base and 0 bases, there was a span of 6 bases. Germline CDR1 is SEHNR and CDR2 is FQNEAQ (reference sequence). Written as DNA, the CDR3 is TGTGCCAGCAGCTTAGGGGCGATGAACACTGAAGCTTTCTTT. Amino acid sequence: CASSLGAMNTEAFF.

The sample holds a few counts of this clonotype. The chain recombines TRBV2 with TRBJ2-6, with D perhaps being TRBD1 or TRBD2 (5 bases each). Per the germline V gene, CDR1 is SNHLY and CDR2 is FYNNEI. CDR3 length: 14 amino acids. V lost 7 bases and J 5 bases, leaving 12 bases between the germline ends. The CDR3 loop reads CASTFRDRANVLTF. As DNA, the CDR3 is TGTGCCAGCACCTTCCGGGACCGGGCCAACGTCCTGACTTTC.